This TCR beta chain was captured in a study of OX40 agonist ivuxolimab in advanced cancers. Concerning the study at large: The costimulatory receptor OX40 (CD134) was targeted by ivuxolimab, a fully human IgG2 agonistic monoclonal antibody. Intravenous ivuxolimab was administered to patients every 2 weeks at six dose levels: 0.01, 0.1, 0.3, 1.5, 3 and 10 mg/kg. Of the approximately 54 patients in dose escalation, some 20 had hepatocellular carcinoma, some 15 had melanoma, 9 had renal cell carcinoma and 9 had head and neck cancer. The dose-escalation cohort was 82.7% male with a mean age of about 60 years, ranging from about 23 to 85. Patients were allowed to have had prior anti-PD-1, anti-PD-L1 or anti-CTLA-4 therapy, and approximately 40% of the dose-escalation patients had been treated with checkpoint inhibitors. Partial responses occurred in three dose-escalation patients: two with cutaneous melanoma and one with hepatocellular carcinoma. Peripheral TCRbeta sequencing aimed to test whether ivuxolimab altered TCR sequence diversity and caused clonal T-cell expansion. The paper describes the monotherapy dose-escalation part (N of about 50 patients) of the phase I trial of ivuxolimab.

Including cysteine and phenylalanine, the CDR3 has 19 amino acids. The sequence is cut down to CDR3 DNA, 57 bases in frame from base 1. V is shortened by 0 bases, J by 0 bases, and the region joining them spans 20 bases. The germline V gene supplies CDR1 LGHNT and CDR2 FRNRAP. Genomic DNA was extracted from sorted cells for sequencing of the TCRbeta CDR3 region. TCRbeta CDR3 regions were sequenced using the immunoSEQ Assay. The immuneACCESS repertoire file appears here via TCRdb, limited to in-frame rearrangements. These files lack a portion of the clones; in checked studies, under half of the deficit traces to unresolved V genes, and the cause of the others is not known. For this sample there are tens of thousands of clones; roughly four fifths appear just once. The ten largest account for just under 2.5% of the sample. This clone appeared once. Its antigen is still unknown. Base-call qualities are not available, and no considerably larger clone is one nucleotide away.

Summary of the overall study and its limitations: After ivuxolimab, CD8+ T cells had more expanded clones than CD4+ T cells on average. Low levels of normalized T-cell clonal expansion were also seen in some patients who did not respond. The antigen specificity of the peripheral T cells that underwent clonal expansion was not determined. In the 0.1-3.0 mg/kg groups, partial responders had among the lowest normalized peripheral clonal expansion, particularly in CD8+ T cells. At doses of 0.1 to 3.0 mg/kg, clonal expansion of both CD4+ and CD8+ T cells in blood was seen between baseline and week 6.

Patients with autoimmune disease history or receiving systemic immunosuppression were excluded from the trial. In every dose cohort, peripheral blood was drawn for TCR sequencing at baseline, cycle 4 day 1, and cycle 7 day 1. The samples were taken from a phase I, first-in-human, multicenter, open-label dose-escalation trial of ivuxolimab. Adults with locally advanced or metastatic melanoma, renal cell, hepatocellular, or head and neck squamous cell carcinoma were enrolled in the trial. CD4+ and CD8+ T cells were sorted separately from peripheral blood before TCR sequencing. Sequencing was performed on CD4+ or CD8+ T cells sorted from blood, taken in a trial of the OX40 agonist ivuxolimab. Recombination connected TRBV12-5 to TRBJ2-5; the D gene is perhaps TRBD2, on 6 matching bases. The clonotype originates from an adult with an advanced solid tumor such as melanoma, head and neck, liver or kidney cancer. The nucleotide sequence reads TGTGCTAGTGGTTTGGTACTTCCATTGGAGGGGCGGTACCAAGAGACCCAGTACTTC. It specifies CASGLVLPLEGRYQETQYF.